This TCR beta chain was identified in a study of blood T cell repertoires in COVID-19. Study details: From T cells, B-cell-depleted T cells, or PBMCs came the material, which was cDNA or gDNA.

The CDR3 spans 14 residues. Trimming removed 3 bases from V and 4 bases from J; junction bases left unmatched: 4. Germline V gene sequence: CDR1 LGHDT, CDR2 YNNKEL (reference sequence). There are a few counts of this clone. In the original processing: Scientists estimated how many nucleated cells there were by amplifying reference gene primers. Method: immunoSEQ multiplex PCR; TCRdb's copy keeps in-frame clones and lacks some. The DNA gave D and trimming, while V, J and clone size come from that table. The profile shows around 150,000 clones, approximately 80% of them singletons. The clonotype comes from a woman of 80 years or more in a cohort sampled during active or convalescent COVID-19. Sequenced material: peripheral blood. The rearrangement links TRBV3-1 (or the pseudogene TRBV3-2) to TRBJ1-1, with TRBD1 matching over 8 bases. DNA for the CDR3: TGTGCCAGCAGCCAGGGGACAGGCCCCACTGAAGCTTTCTTT. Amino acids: CASSQGTGPTEAFF.